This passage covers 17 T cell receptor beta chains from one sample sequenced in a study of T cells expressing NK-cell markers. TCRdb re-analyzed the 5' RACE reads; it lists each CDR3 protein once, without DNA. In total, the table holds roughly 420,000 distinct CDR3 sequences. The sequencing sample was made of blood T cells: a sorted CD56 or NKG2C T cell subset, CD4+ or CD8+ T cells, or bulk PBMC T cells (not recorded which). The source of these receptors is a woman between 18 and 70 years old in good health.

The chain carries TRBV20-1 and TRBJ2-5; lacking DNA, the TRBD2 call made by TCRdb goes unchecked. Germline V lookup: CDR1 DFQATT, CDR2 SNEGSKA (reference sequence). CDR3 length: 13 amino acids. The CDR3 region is CSGRGGPVETQYF.

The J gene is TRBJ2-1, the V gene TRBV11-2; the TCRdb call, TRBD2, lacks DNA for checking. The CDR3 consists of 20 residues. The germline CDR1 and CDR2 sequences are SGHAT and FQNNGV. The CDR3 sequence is CASSTRTSFGPTPQNNEQFF.

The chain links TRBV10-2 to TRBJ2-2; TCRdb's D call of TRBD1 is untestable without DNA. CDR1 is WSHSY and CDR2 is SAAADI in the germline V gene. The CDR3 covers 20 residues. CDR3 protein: CASQVTWGKNNYANTGELFF.

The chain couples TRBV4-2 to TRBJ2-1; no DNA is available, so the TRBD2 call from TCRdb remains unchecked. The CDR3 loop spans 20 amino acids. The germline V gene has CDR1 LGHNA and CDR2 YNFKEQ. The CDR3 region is CASSPAVAGRSRSSYNEQFF.

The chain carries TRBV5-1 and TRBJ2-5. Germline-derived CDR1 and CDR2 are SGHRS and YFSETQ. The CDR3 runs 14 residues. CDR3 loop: CASSEGTTSETQYF. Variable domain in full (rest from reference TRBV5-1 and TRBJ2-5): KAGVTQTPRYLIKTRGQQVTLSCSPISGHRSVSWYQQTPGQGLQFLFEYFSETQRNKGNFPGRFSGRQFSNSRSEMNVSTLELGDSALYLCASSEGTTSETQYFGPGTRLLVL.

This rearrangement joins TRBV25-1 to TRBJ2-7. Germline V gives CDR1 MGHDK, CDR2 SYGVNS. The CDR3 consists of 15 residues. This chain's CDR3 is CASSECSGISYEQYF.

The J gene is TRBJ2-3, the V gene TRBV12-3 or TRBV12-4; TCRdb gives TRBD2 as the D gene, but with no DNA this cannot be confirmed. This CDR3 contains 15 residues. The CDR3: CASSLRAGGTDTQYF.

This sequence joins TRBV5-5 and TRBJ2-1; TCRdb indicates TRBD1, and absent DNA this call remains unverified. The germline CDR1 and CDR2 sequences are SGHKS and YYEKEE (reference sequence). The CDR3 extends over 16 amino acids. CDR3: CASSIHPGMGDNEQFF.

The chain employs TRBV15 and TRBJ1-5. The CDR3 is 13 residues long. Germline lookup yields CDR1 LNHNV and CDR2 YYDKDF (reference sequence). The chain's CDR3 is CATSIHSNQPQHF. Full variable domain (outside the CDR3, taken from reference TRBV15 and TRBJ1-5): DAMVIQNPRYQVTQFGKPVTLSCSQTLNHNVMYWYQQKSSQAPKLLFHYYDKDFNNEADTPDNFQSRRPNTSFCFLDIRSPGLGDTAMYLCATSIHSNQPQHFGDGTRLSIL.

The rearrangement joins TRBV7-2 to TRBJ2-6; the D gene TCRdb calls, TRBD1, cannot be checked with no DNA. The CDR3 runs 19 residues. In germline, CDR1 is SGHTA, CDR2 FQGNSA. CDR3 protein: CASSLAGGSHYSGANVLTF.

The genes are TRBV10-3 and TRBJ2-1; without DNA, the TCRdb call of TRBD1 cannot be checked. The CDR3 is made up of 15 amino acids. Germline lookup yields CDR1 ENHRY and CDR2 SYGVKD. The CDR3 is CAISQPGQGPGGQFF.

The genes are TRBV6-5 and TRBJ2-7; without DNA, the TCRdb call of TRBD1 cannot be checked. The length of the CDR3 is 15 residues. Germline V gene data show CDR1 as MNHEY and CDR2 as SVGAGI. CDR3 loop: CASSYLGQGVGEQYF.

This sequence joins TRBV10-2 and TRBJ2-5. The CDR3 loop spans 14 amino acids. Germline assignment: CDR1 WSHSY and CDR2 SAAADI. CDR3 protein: CASSGLKLGETQYF.

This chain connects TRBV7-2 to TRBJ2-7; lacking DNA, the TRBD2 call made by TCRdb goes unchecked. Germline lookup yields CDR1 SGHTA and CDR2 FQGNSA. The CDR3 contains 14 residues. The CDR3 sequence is CASSRLAGQYEQYF.

The CDR3 loop is CASCFRAQETQYF. The V gene is TRBV13, the J gene TRBJ2-5. Per the germline V gene, CDR1 is PRHDT and CDR2 is FYEKMQ (reference sequence). The CDR3 contains 13 residues.

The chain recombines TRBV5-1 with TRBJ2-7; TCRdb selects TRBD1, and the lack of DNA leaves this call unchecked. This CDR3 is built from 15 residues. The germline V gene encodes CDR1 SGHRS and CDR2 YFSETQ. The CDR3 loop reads CASSLVGGNSYEQYF.

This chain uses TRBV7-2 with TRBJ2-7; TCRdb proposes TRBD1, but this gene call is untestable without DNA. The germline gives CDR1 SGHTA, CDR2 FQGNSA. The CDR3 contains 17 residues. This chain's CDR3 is CASSFLPGPDRDYEQYF.